Below are 23 T cell receptor beta chains sequenced from a single sample in a study of blood T cell repertoires in COVID-19. Measured with immunoSEQ multiplex PCR; TCRdb has only the in-frame clones, and not every one. The sample holds some 190,000 clones, roughly 85% seen once. Sequenced input: peripheral blood. These receptors were collected from a human donor with active or convalescent COVID-19. The donor label of this sample is uncertain.

This clone was counted only a few times. This chain uses TRBV6-5 with TRBJ1-2; a weak D match, TRBD1 (5 bases). This CDR3 has 13 residues. CDR1 is MNHEY and CDR2 is SVGAGI in the germline V gene. Trimming took off 8 bases at V and 4 bases at J, with 14 bases between the two ends. Written as DNA, the CDR3 is TGTGCCAGCGAGACAGAACAAGGCTATGGCTACACCTTC. Protein product: CASETEQGYGYTF.

The genes are TRBV5-1 and TRBJ2-1, with 9 positions matching TRBD2. CDR3 length equals 15 residues. Trimming took 4 bases from V and 7 from J; bases not matched to a gene: 9. Germline CDR1 SGHRS, CDR2 YFSETQ. The CDR3 DNA reads as TGCGCCAGCAGCCTCTCCGGGACTAGCTCGAATGAGCAGTTCTTC. Translating gives CASSLSGTSSNEQFF. The full variable domain, in which reference TRBV5-1 and TRBJ2-1 provide the parts outside the CDR3, is KAGVTQTPRYLIKTRGQQVTLSCSPISGHRSVSWYQQTPGQGLQFLFEYFSETQRNKGNFPGRFSGRQFSNSRSEMNVSTLELGDSALYLCASSLSGTSSNEQFFGPGTRLTVL.

This clone was seen once. Here the CDR3 reads CASSRSGGETQYF. DNA for the CDR3: TGTGCCAGCAGTAGGTCAGGGGGAGAGACCCAGTACTTC. The chain recombines TRBV28 with TRBJ2-5, with 7 bases matching TRBD1. CDR1 MDHEN and CDR2 SYDVKM come from the germline V gene. Germline trimming cut 5 bases from V and 4 bases from J; bases unmatched to any gene: 4. The CDR3 spans 13 residues.

The table lists this clone with a count of one. The V and J genes are TRBV29-1 and TRBJ1-4; D is perhaps TRBD1 (5 bases). The CDR3 is made up of 13 amino acids. Germline CDR1 is SQVTM and CDR2 is ANQGSEA. The germline V and J ends were trimmed by 7 bases and 7 bases, with 16 bases remaining between them. The CDR3 sequence is CSATLSGGEKLFF. CDR3 DNA: TGCAGCGCCACCCTCTCGGGGGGTGAAAAACTGTTTTTT.

The chain uses TRBV6-1 and TRBJ1-1, with 8 bases lining up with TRBD1. The CDR3 is 15 residues long. V lost 3 bases to trimming and J lost 0 bases; unmatched junction nucleotides: 3. The germline gives CDR1 MNHNS, CDR2 SASEGT. DNA of the CDR3: TGTGCCAGCAGTGAGGGGGGACAGGTGAACACTGAAGCTTTCTTT. Protein product: CASSEGGQVNTEAFF.

This chain joins TRBV9 and TRBJ1-4, with D possibly TRBD1 on 5 matching bases. Trimming stripped 4 bases from V and 8 bases from J, with 18 bases between. Germline V gives CDR1 SGDLS, CDR2 YYNGEE. This CDR3 is 15 amino acids long. The CDR3 sequence: CASSPSWGVGEKLFF. The DNA of the CDR3 is TGTGCCAGCAGCCCCTCATGGGGGGTAGGAGAAAAACTGTTTTTT.

V usage is TRBV5-4 and J usage is TRBJ2-5; possible D gene TRBD2, 7 bases. Between the trimmed V and J ends, which lost 3 bases and 7 bases, there was a span of 19 bases. Germline loops: CDR1 SGHNT, CDR2 YYREEE (reference sequence). This CDR3 has 15 residues. CDR3 amino acids: CASSSMGGPPGTQYF. Here the CDR3 DNA reads TGTGCCAGCAGCTCCATGGGGGGGCCCCCAGGGACCCAGTACTTC.

A single count supports this clone. This chain connects TRBV28 to TRBJ1-2; D unclear. The V end was cut by 0 bases, the J end by 0 bases, with 5 bases between. This CDR3 has 14 residues. Germline V gene lookup returns CDR1 MDHEN and CDR2 SYDVKM. For the CDR3, the DNA is TGTGCCAGCAGTTTATGGGGCCCTAACTATGGCTACACCTTC. This gives the protein CASSLWGPNYGYTF.

This clone was detected only once. The rearrangement uses TRBV4-2 and TRBJ2-2; D might be TRBD2 (7 bases). The CDR3 length is 15 residues. Germline V gives CDR1 LGHNA, CDR2 YNFKEQ. V gave up 7 bases and J gave up 3 bases, with 15 bases separating them. The CDR3 region has the DNA TGTGCCAGCACTCTAAGGGGGGGAGACACCGGGGAGCTGTTTTTT. Residues: CASTLRGGDTGELFF.

The chain carries TRBV12-3 or TRBV12-4 and TRBJ2-2; D unresolved. This CDR3 region has 12 residues. Trimming removed 10 bases from V and 1 base from J, with 7 bases in between. DNA of the CDR3: TGTGCCATCGACTGGAACACCGGGGAGCTGTTTTTT. Its translation is CAIDWNTGELFF.

This chain links TRBV12-5 with TRBJ2-1; 9 bases line up with TRBD1. The J segment lost 4 bases and the V segment lost 0 bases, leaving 7 bases of the junction unmatched. This CDR3 contains 17 residues. From germline, CDR1 is LGHNT and CDR2 FRNRAP. The CDR3 loop reads CASGLVVSGTGYNEQFF. The CDR3 nucleotides are TGTGCTAGTGGTTTGGTGGTCTCCGGGACAGGGTACAATGAGCAGTTCTTC.

The CDR3 region has the DNA TGTGCCATCAGTTGGACTGAAGCTAACTATGGCTACACCTTC. Translated, it gives CAISWTEANYGYTF. This rearrangement joins TRBV10-3 to TRBJ1-2; D unclear. Trimming removed 5 bases from V and 0 bases from J, with 10 bases in between. CDR1 and CDR2 from the germline V gene are ENHRY and SYGVKD. The CDR3 extends over 14 amino acids.

This clone was seen a handful of times. The gene calls are TRBV20-1 and TRBJ2-3, with D hard to call. The CDR3 contains 11 residues. Trimming took 6 bases from V and 7 from J, leaving 11 bases between them. The germline gives CDR1 DFQATT, CDR2 SNEGSKA (reference sequence). This chain's CDR3 is CSAYRANTQYF. CDR3 nucleotides: TGCAGTGCCTACAGAGCCAATACGCAGTATTTT.

The V call is TRBV4-3, the J call TRBJ2-3, with a weak D call TRBD1 (5 bases). V shed 6 bases and J shed 0 bases, with 16 bases lying between them. CDR1 LGHNA and CDR2 YSLEER come from the germline V gene. The CDR3 is 16 residues long. DNA for the CDR3: TGCGCCAGCAGTTCCGGTACAGGCTTAAGCACAGATACGCAGTATTTT. Amino acid sequence: CASSSGTGLSTDTQYF.

This chain links TRBV28 with TRBJ2-5; 11 nucleotides agree with TRBD2. The CDR3 consists of 13 residues. The J segment lost 10 bases and the V segment lost 10 bases, leaving 11 bases of the junction unmatched. The germline CDR1 and CDR2 sequences are MDHEN and SYDVKM. Here the CDR3 reads CATKLAGALDQYF. CDR3 coding DNA: TGTGCCACCAAACTAGCGGGGGCCTTAGACCAGTACTTC.

V gene TRBV7-2 combines with J gene TRBJ2-7; TRBD2 matches 12 bases. V shed 5 bases, J shed 4 bases, and the junction held 3 bases outside the gene matches. The CDR3 has 14 amino acids. Germline V gene data show CDR1 as SGHTA and CDR2 as FQGNSA. The CDR3 nucleotides read TGTGCCAGCAGCCCTGGGACTAGCGGGTACGAGCAGTACTTC. It translates to CASSPGTSGYEQYF.

This chain uses TRBV6-6 with TRBJ2-5, with D tentatively TRBD2 (6 bases). This CDR3 comprises 14 residues. Germline CDR1 and CDR2: MNHNY and SVGAGI (reference sequence). The ends were cut back, 4 bases at V and 6 bases at J, with 15 bases in the middle. CDR3 in amino acids: CASSSGLSLQTQYF. The CDR3 nucleotides are TGTGCCAGCAGTTCCGGACTATCATTACAGACCCAGTACTTC.

V usage is TRBV3-1 (or the pseudogene TRBV3-2) and J usage is TRBJ1-5; D perhaps matches TRBD1 (6 bases). Germline V gives CDR1 LGHDT, CDR2 YNNKEL (reference sequence). The CDR3 covers 14 residues. V was clipped by 2 bases and J by 6 bases, with 11 bases between them. The DNA of the CDR3 is TGTGCCAGCAGCCAATTTTTGGACAGTCAGCCCCAGCATTTT. This translates into CASSQFLDSQPQHF.

CDR3 in DNA: TGTGCCAGTAATCTAGCGGGCCAGGTCGGGGAGCTGTTTTTT. This translates into CASNLAGQVGELFF. V gene TRBV19 combines with J gene TRBJ2-2; 8 nucleotides agree with TRBD2. V was clipped by 7 bases and J by 7 bases; unmatched bases: 8. This CDR3 is 14 amino acids long. The V gene's germline CDR1 is LNHDA and CDR2 SQIVND (reference sequence). Full variable domain (remainder filled in from reference TRBV19 and TRBJ2-2): DGGITQSPKYLFRKEGQNVTLSCEQNLNHDAMYWYRQDPGQGLRLIYYSQIVNDFQKGDIAEGYSVSREKKESFPLTVTSAQKNPTAFYLCASNLAGQVGELFFGEGSRLTVL.

This clone was observed a single time. The rearrangement joins TRBV6-5 to TRBJ2-3, with 9 bases that match TRBD2. Germline CDR1 is MNHEY and CDR2 is SVGAGI. The trim removed 6 bases at V and 4 bases at J, leaving 5 bases unmatched. The CDR3 totals 14 residues. CDR3 nucleotides: TGTGCCAGCAGCCCACCTAGCGGGGCAGATACGCAGTATTTT. Translation: CASSPPSGADTQYF.

The rearrangement joins TRBV5-6 to TRBJ2-5; 11 bases align to TRBD1. Germline CDR1 is SGHDT and CDR2 is YYEEEE. V lost 2 bases, J lost 4 bases, and 4 bases stayed unmatched. The CDR3 contains 15 residues. Written as DNA, the CDR3 is TGTGCCAGCAGCTTAGGACAGGGGGCGGGAGAGACCCAGTACTTC. Protein product: CASSLGQGAGETQYF.

This clone was seen once. The chain recombines TRBV5-4 with TRBJ2-6; 7 positions match TRBD2. The J segment lost 3 bases and the V segment lost 4 bases, leaving 19 bases of the junction unmatched. The germline V gene encodes CDR1 SGHNT and CDR2 YYREEE (reference sequence). The CDR3 runs to 20 residues. CDR3 residues: CASSGLAGRAPGDGANVLTF. CDR3 bases: TGTGCCAGCAGCGGGCTAGCAGGGAGGGCCCCTGGGGATGGGGCCAACGTCCTGACTTTC.

The chain employs TRBV6-2 or TRBV6-3 and TRBJ2-5; 11 bases are a match to TRBD2. There are 16 residues in the CDR3. The germline CDR1 and CDR2 sequences are MNHEY and SVGEGT. With 5 bases clipped from V and 2 bases from J, the junction kept 7 bases outside the gene matches. Here the CDR3 reads CASSAWGLAEQETQYF. CDR3 nucleotides: TGTGCCAGCAGTGCCTGGGGACTAGCGGAACAAGAGACCCAGTACTTC.